The sequence of this T cell receptor (beta chain) was determined in a study of blood T cell repertoires in COVID-19. Study in general: PBMCs, B-cell-depleted T cells, or T cells were the source of the cDNA or gDNA that made up the material.

Per germline, CDR1 SGHTA and CDR2 FQGNSA. This CDR3 contains 14 residues. The germline V and J ends were trimmed by 5 bases and 8 bases, with 16 bases remaining between them. Clones were sequenced by immunoSEQ multiplex PCR, and TCRdb holds only the in-frame ones, with some missing. The sample comprises around 100,000 clones, 70% to 90% of which are singletons, and roughly 1.4% rests with the top ten. The receptor was derived from a man between 35 and 55 years old with acute or convalescent COVID-19. The chain couples TRBV7-2 to TRBJ2-1, with D tentatively TRBD2 (6 bases). The material sequenced was peripheral blood. CDR3 DNA: TGTGCCAGCAGCCGGGACTCTTCGTCCGATGAGCAGTTCTTC. Its translation is CASSRDSSSDEQFF.